The sequence of this T cell receptor beta chain was determined in a study of shared clonotypes between healthy human individuals. TCRdb keeps only in-frame clones here, not all; method: immunoSEQ multiplex PCR. The sample records about 960,000 clones, 76% being singletons. The table lists this clone with a few counts. This clonotype was sampled from a man aged 18-30 years in good health. The sample was memory CD4+ T cells sorted from blood. Subset of the sample: CD45RA-negative fraction.

The CDR3 DNA sequence: TGTGCCAGCAGCTTGACGGGGAGCGAGCAGTACTTC. This translates into CASSLTGSEQYF. The rearrangement uses TRBV5-6 and TRBJ2-7, with D perhaps matching TRBD2 (5 bases). This CDR3 has 12 residues. The germline V and J ends were trimmed by 1 base and 6 bases, with 8 bases remaining between them. Germline V gene data show CDR1 as SGHDT and CDR2 as YYEEEE.